The rows below give T cell receptor beta chains drawn from one sample of a study of blood T cells in healthy people across ages. TCRdb re-called the 5' RACE reads through MiXCR, storing one row per CDR3 protein. The sample comprises about 760,000 distinct CDR3 sequences, 20% to 30% of which are singletons, and 9.4% rests with the top ten. A further study also used this sample, focusing on T cells of mothers and their children.

The sequenced sample consisted of blood. The receptors shown here come from a boy between 10 and 17 years old in good health. Each CDR3 is given with its conserved first and last residue.

j_call v_call cdr3_aa
TRBJ1-2 TRBV20-1 CSASPEDRGDNYGYTF
TRBJ2-5 TRBV5-1 CASGDRGYQETQYF
TRBJ2-7 TRBV10-3 CAITLSLGYEQYF
TRBJ2-1 TRBV12-3/TRBV12-4 CASSFLDRDEQFF
TRBJ2-5 TRBV5-5 CASSLGQGEYHRWTQYF
TRBJ2-5 TRBV5-1 CASRYSMYQETQYF
TRBJ2-7 TRBV7-9 CASSPQDRVYEQYF
TRBJ2-3 TRBV29-1 CSVDELPGTDTQYF
TRBJ2-3 TRBV12-3/TRBV12-4 CASSPGTLIQDRRTDTQYF
TRBJ2-5 TRBV29-1 CSVEDPYRREGPETQYF
- TRBV4-1 CASSHGLAVNEQFF
TRBJ2-3 TRBV5-1 CASSPGPRGTDTQYF
TRBJ2-7 TRBV5-1 CASSLIWDSSYEQYF
TRBJ2-3 TRBV7-9 CASSAIAGGPDTQYF